The 3 T cell receptor beta chains given below trace back to one sample, sequenced in a study of cytomegalovirus exposure and HLA in healthy donors. Primers for the PCR totalled 60 Vbeta and 13 Jbeta. Only in-frame clones appear in the TCRdb table, and some are missing; sequencing was by immunoSEQ multiplex PCR. The data show about 120,000 clones, with around 74% seen just once and around 28% held by the top ten. The sequenced sample consisted of PBMCs. These receptors were taken from a man aged 60 to 69 in good health and CMV-seropositive.

By share of the sample, this clone is medium-sized. The rearrangement links TRBV4-1 to TRBJ2-1, with 13 bases matching TRBD2. Germline V gives CDR1 MGHRA, CDR2 YSYEKL. The CDR3 is 16 amino acids. V was pared by 4 bases and J by 6 bases, with 6 bases of the junction left unmatched. CDR3 DNA sequence: TGCGCCAGCAGCCGGACTAGCGGGAGTTCGGGCAATGAGCAGTTCTTC. Protein product: CASSRTSGSSGNEQFF.

This chain uses TRBV9 with TRBJ2-2, with TRBD2 identical over 7 bases. The germline V gene encodes CDR1 SGDLS and CDR2 YYNGEE. V was clipped by 1 base and J by 2 bases; unmatched bases: 2. The CDR3 totals 15 residues. CDR3 nucleotide sequence: TGTGCCAGCAGCGTACGCGGGGGTAACACCGGGGAGCTGTTTTTT. Protein sequence: CASSVRGGNTGELFF.

DNA of the CDR3: TGCGCCAGCAGCAAAGGTCTAGCGGGAGGCAGCTCCTACAATGAGCAGTTCTTC. It yields the protein CASSKGLAGGSSYNEQFF. This rearrangement joins TRBV4-1 to TRBJ2-1, with 11 positions matching TRBD2. J lost 0 bases, V lost 5 bases, and 9 bases had no gene match. Germline CDR1 and CDR2: MGHRA and YSYEKL. The CDR3 runs 18 residues.